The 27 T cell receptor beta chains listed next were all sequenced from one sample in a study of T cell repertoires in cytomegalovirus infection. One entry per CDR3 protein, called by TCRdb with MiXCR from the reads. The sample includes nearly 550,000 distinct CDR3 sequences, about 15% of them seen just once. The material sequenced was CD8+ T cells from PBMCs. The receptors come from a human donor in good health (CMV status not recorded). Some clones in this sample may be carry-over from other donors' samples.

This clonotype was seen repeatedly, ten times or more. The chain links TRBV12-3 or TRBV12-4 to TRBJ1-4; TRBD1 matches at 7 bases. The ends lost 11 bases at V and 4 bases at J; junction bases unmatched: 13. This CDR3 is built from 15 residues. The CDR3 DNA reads TGTGCCCCGAAGGGAATCGGGACAGATAATGAAAAACTGTTTTTT. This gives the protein CAPKGIGTDNEKLFF.

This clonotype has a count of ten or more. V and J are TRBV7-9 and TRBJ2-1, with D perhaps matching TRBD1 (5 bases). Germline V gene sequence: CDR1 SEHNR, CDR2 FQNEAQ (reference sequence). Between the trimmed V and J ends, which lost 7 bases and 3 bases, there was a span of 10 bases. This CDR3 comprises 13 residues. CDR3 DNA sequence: TGTGCCAGCACCGCTCAGGGCTACAATGAGCAGTTCTTC. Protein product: CASTAQGYNEQFF.

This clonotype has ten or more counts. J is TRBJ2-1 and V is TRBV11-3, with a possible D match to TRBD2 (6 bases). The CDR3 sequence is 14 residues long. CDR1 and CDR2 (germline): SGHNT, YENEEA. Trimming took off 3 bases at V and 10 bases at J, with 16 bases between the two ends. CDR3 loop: CASSFGRDSWEQFF. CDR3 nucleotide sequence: TGTGCCAGCAGCTTTGGTAGGGACTCGTGGGAGCAGTTCTTC.

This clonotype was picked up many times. Written as DNA, the CDR3 is TGTGCCAGCAGCCCTCGGACAGGGCCCGTTTTGAGCGAGCAGTACTTC. Translation: CASSPRTGPVLSEQYF. V is TRBV7-2 and J is TRBJ2-7; 8 positions match TRBD1. The CDR3 covers 16 residues. From germline, CDR1 is SGHTA and CDR2 FQGNSA. The V and J ends lost 5 bases and 6 bases, in that order; junction bases with no gene match: 15. The whole variable domain, remainder taken from reference TRBV7-2 and TRBJ2-7, is GAGVSQSPSNKVTEKGKDVELRCDPISGHTALYWYRQSLGQGLEFLIYFQGNSAPDKSGLPSDRFSAERTGGSVSTLTIQRTQQEDSAVYLCASSPRTGPVLSEQYFGPGTRLTVT.

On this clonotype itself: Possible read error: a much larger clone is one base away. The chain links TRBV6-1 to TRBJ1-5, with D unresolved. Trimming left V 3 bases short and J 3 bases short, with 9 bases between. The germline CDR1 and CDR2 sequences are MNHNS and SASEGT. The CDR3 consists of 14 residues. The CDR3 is CASSDDGYNQPQHF. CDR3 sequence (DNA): TGTGCCAGCAGTGACGACGGTTACAATCAGCCCCAGCATTTT.

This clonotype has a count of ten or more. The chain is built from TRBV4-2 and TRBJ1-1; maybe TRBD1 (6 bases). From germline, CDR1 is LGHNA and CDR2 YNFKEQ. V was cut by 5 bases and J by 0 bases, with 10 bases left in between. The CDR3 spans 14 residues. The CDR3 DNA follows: TGTGCCAGCAGCGCTCAGGGGATGAACACTGAAGCTTTCTTT. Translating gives CASSAQGMNTEAFF.

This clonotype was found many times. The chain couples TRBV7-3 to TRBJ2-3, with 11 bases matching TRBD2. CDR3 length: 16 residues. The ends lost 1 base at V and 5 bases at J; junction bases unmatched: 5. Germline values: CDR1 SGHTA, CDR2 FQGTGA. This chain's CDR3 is CASSLIDGLAGDTQYF. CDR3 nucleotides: TGTGCCAGCAGCTTAATCGATGGACTAGCGGGAGATACGCAGTATTTT.

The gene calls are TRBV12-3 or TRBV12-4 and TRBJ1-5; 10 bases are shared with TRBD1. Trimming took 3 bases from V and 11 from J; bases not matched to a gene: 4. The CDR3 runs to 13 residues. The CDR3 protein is CASSFGQGGAQHF. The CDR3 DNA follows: TGTGCCAGCAGTTTTGGACAGGGGGGAGCCCAGCATTTT.

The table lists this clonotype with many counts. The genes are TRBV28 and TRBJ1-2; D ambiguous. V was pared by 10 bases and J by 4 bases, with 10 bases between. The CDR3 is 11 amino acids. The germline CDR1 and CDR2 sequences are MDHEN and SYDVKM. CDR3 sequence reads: CATQWGYGYTF. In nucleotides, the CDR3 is TGTGCCACCCAGTGGGGCTATGGCTACACCTTC.

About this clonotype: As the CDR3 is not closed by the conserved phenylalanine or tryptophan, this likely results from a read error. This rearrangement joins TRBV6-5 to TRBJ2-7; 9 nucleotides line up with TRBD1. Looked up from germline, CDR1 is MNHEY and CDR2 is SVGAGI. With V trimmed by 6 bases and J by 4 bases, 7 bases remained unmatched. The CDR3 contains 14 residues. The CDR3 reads CASSLDRGRYEQYL. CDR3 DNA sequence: TGTGCCAGCAGCCTGGACAGGGGAAGGTACGAGCAGTACTTA.

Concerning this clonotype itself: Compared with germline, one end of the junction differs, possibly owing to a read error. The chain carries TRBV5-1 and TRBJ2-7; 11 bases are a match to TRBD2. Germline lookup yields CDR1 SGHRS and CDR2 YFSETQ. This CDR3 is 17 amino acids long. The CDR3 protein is CASSLTTGTSGTYVQYF. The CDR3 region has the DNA TGCGCCAGCAGCTTGACTACCGGGACTAGCGGTACCTACGTGCAGTACTTC. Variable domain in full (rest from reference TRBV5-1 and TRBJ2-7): KAGVTQTPRYLIKTRGQQVTLSCSPISGHRSVSWYQQTPGQGLQFLFEYFSETQRNKGNFPGRFSGRQFSNSRSEMNVSTLELGDSALYLCASSLTTGTSGTYVQYFGPGTRLTVT.

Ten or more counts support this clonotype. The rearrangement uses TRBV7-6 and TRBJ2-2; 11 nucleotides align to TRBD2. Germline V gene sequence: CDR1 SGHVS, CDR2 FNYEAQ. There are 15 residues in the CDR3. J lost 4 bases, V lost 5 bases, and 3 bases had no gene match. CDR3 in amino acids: CASSPSGGPTGELFF. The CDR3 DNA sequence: TGTGCCAGCAGCCCTAGCGGGGGGCCCACCGGGGAGCTGTTTTTT.

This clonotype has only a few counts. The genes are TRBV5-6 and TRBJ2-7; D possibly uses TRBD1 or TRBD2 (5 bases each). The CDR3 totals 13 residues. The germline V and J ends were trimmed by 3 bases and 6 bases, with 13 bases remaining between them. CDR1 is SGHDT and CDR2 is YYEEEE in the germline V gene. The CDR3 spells CASSSGRNPEQYF. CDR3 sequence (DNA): TGTGCCAGCAGCTCGGGGCGCAACCCCGAGCAGTACTTC.

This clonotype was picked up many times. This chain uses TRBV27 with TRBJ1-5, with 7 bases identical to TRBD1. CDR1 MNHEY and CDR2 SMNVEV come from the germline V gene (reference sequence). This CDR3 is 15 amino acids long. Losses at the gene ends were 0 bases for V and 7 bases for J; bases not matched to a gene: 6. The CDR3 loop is CASSLSGGAGQPQHF. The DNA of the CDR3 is TGTGCCAGCAGTTTATCAGGGGGCGCGGGACAGCCCCAGCATTTT.

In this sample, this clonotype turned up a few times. The chain's CDR3 is CASSQDEGSNSEAFF. DNA of the CDR3: TGTGCCAGCAGCCAAGACGAGGGTTCAAACTCTGAAGCTTTCTTT. This rearrangement joins TRBV4-2 to TRBJ1-1; no firm D call. The CDR3 runs to 15 residues. Trimming removed 0 bases at V and 6 bases at J, with 14 bases between. From germline, CDR1 is LGHNA and CDR2 YNFKEQ.

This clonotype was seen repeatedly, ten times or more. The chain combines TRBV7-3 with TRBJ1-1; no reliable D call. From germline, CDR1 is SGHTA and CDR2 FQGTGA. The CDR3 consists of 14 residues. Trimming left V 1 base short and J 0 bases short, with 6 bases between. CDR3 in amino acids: CASSLNNMNTEAFF. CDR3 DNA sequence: TGTGCCAGCAGCTTAAACAACATGAACACTGAAGCTTTCTTT.

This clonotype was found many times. The CDR3 is CASSPPHTGGMSGRITSTDTQYF. CDR3 coding DNA: TGTGCCAGCAGCCCGCCCCACACAGGGGGTATGAGCGGGAGAATAACTAGCACAGATACGCAGTATTTT. The chain couples TRBV2 to TRBJ2-3, with D possibly called TRBD1 or TRBD2 (8 bases each). CDR3 length: 23 residues. Germline CDR1 SNHLY, CDR2 FYNNEI. V was cut by 6 bases and J by 0 bases, with 37 bases left in between. The whole variable domain, filled in from reference TRBV2 and TRBJ2-3, reads EPEVTQTPSHQVTQMGQEVILRCVPISNHLYFYWYRQILGQKVEFLVSFYNNEISEKSEIFDDQFSVERPDGSNFTLKIRSTKLEDSAMYFCASSPPHTGGMSGRITSTDTQYFGPGTRLTVL.

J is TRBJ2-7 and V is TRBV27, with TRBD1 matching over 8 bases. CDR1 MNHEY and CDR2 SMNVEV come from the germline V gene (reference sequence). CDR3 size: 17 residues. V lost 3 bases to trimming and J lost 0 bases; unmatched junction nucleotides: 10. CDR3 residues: CASSFGRGRPLSYEQYF. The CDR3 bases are TGTGCCAGCAGTTTTGGCAGGGGGCGGCCCCTCTCCTACGAGCAGTACTTC.

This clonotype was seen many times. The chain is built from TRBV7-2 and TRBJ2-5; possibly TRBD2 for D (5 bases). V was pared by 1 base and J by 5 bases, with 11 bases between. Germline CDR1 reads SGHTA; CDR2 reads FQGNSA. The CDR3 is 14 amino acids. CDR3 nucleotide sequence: TGTGCCAGCAGCTTAGGGGCTAGCTTTGAGACCCAGTACTTC. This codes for CASSLGASFETQYF.

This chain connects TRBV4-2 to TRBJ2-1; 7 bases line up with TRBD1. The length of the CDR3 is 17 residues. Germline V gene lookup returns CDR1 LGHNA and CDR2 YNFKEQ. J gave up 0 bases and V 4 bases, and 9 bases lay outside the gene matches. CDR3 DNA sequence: TGTGCCAGCAGCCCGATACTCCGGGACAGCTCCTACAATGAGCAGTTCTTC. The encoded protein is CASSPILRDSSYNEQFF.

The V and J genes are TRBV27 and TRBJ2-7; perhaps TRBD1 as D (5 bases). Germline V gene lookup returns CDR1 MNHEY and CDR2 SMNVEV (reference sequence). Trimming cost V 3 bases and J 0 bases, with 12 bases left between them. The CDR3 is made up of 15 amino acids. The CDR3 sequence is CASSLGYRSSYEQYF. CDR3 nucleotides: TGTGCCAGCAGTTTGGGCTACAGGAGCTCCTACGAGCAGTACTTC.

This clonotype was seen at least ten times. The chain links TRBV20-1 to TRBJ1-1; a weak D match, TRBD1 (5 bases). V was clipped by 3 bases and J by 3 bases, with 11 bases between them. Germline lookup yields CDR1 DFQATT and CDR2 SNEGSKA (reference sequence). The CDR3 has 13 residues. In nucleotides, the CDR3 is TGCAGTGCTAGTCCATGGGGCTACACTGAAGCTTTCTTT. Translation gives CSASPWGYTEAFF.

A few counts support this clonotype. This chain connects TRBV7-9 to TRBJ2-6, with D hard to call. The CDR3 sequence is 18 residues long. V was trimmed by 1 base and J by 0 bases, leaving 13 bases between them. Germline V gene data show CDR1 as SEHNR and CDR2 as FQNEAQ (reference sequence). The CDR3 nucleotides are TGTGCCAGCAGCTTAGTCAAGGCCGTCCTCTCTGGGGCCAACGTCCTGACTTTC. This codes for CASSLVKAVLSGANVLTF. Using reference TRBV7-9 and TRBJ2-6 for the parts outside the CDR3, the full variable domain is DTGVSQNPRHKITKRGQNVTFRCDPISEHNRLYWYRQTLGQGPEFLTYFQNEAQLEKSRLLSDRFSAERPKGSFSTLEIQRTEQGDSAMYLCASSLVKAVLSGANVLTFGAGSRLTVL.

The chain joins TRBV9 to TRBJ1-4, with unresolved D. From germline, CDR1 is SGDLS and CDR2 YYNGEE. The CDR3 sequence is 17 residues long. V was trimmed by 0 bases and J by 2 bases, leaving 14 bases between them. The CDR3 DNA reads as TGTGCCAGCAGCGTAGGACGGACCCTCCGGACTAATGAAAAACTGTTTTTT. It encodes CASSVGRTLRTNEKLFF.

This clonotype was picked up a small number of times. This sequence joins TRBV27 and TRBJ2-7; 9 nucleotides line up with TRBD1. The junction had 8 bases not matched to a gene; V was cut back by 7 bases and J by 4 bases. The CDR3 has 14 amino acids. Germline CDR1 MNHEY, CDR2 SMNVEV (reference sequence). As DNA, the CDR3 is TGTGCCAGCACCCCAGGTGGACAGGGGTACGAGCAGTACTTC. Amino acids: CASTPGGQGYEQYF.

CDR3 sequence (DNA): TGTGCCTGGAACCAAGAGGGGGTCGGTGAAGCTTTCTTT. This encodes CAWNQEGVGEAFF. The J gene is TRBJ1-1, the V gene TRBV30, with D perhaps TRBD1 (6 bases). The CDR3 runs 13 residues. The germline V gene has CDR1 GTSNPN and CDR2 SVGIG (reference sequence). Trimming stripped 4 bases from V and 7 bases from J, with 16 bases between.

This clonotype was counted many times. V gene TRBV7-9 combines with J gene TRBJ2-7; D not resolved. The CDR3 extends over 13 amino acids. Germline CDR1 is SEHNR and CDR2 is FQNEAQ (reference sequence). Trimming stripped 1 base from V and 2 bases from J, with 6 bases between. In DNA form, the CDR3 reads TGTGCCAGCAGCTTAGAGGCAGCCTACGAGCAGTACTTC. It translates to CASSLEAAYEQYF.